The 13 T cell receptor beta chains below all came from one sample that was sequenced in a study of relationships among human T cell subsets. TCR alpha and beta CDR3s were amplified from mRNA by semiquantitative ARM-PCR. In ARM-PCR, communal superprimers followed tagged nested gene-specific primers for exponential amplification. Each CDR3 protein gets one entry after TCRdb re-called the multiplex PCR reads with MiXCR. This sample has fewer than 15,000 distinct CDR3 sequences, with roughly two thirds found just once. After CD25, CD56 and CD294 bead selections, the flow-through was collected as Th1 cells. Material for sequencing was CD4+ Th1 cells sorted from blood. The receptors stem from a man aged 35-49 years in good health.

The chain links TRBV29-1 to TRBJ1-5; 9 positions match TRBD1. The CDR3 covers 13 residues. V dropped 0 bases and J dropped 10; count of bases not matched to a gene: 4. CDR1 is SQVTM, CDR2 ANQGSEA, per germline. CDR3 coding DNA: TGCAGCGTTGAAGAGGGACAGGGATCTCCCCAGCATTTT. Translated, it gives CSVEEGQGSPQHF.

The chain uses TRBV7-9 and TRBJ2-6; D is uncertain. CDR3 length: 15 amino acids. V gave up 5 bases and J gave up 0 bases, with 8 bases separating them. Germline-derived CDR1 and CDR2 are SEHNR and FQNEAQ (reference sequence). CDR3 sequence: CASSQDGSGANVLTF. CDR3 nucleotides: TGTGCCAGCAGCCAAGACGGCTCTGGGGCCAACGTCCTGACTTTC.

In its sample, this clonotype was seen a few times. The V gene is TRBV29-1, the J gene TRBJ2-7; TRBD1 matches at 7 bases. J lost 1 base, V lost 4 bases, and 4 bases had no gene match. Germline V gene sequence: CDR1 SQVTM, CDR2 ANQGSEA. This CDR3 spans 13 amino acids. The CDR3, as DNA: TGCAGCGTTGCCCCGGACAGGTCCTACGAGCAGTACTTC. It translates to CSVAPDRSYEQYF.

The chain uses TRBV27 and TRBJ1-5, with a weak D call TRBD1 (5 bases). This CDR3 is built from 15 residues. Per germline, CDR1 MNHEY and CDR2 SMNVEV (reference sequence). Trimming took off 5 bases at V and 3 bases at J, with 14 bases between the two ends. The CDR3 is CASSHGTGSNQPQHF. CDR3 bases: TGTGCCAGCAGTCACGGGACGGGCTCCAATCAGCCCCAGCATTTT.

This clonotype was detected once. The genes are TRBV19 and TRBJ1-5, with D unresolved. V lost 8 bases to trimming and J lost 7 bases, with 6 bases between them. The CDR3 loop spans 10 amino acids. Germline CDR1 is LNHDA and CDR2 is SQIVND (reference sequence). The CDR3 reads CASHWQPQHF. The DNA for the CDR3 is TGTGCCAGTCACTGGCAGCCCCAGCATTTT.

The chain carries TRBV6-1 and TRBJ2-6, with D perhaps TRBD2 (5 bases). This CDR3 spans 17 amino acids. V lost 7 bases and J 0 bases, leaving 16 bases between the germline ends. Germline-derived CDR1 and CDR2 are MNHNS and SASEGT. As DNA, the CDR3 is TGTGCCAGCAAACGGGAACCGACCCACTCTGGGGCCAACGTCCTGACTTTC. Amino acid sequence: CASKREPTHSGANVLTF.

This sequence joins TRBV12-3 or TRBV12-4 and TRBJ2-7; D not certain. The V and J ends lost 6 bases and 3 bases respectively, with 12 bases between them. The CDR3 spans 13 residues. The CDR3: CASSLRMHYEQYF. Here the CDR3 DNA reads TGTGCCAGCAGCCTCAGGATGCACTACGAGCAGTACTTC.

There are a few counts of this clonotype. CDR3 nucleotide sequence: TGCAGTGCTAGAGATGGCGGGAGAAGGGCTGAGCAGTTCTTC. Protein product: CSARDGGRRAEQFF. This sequence joins TRBV20-1 and TRBJ2-1; 7 nucleotides match TRBD2. From germline, CDR1 is DFQATT and CDR2 SNEGSKA (reference sequence). The CDR3 totals 14 residues. V was pared by 0 bases and J by 9 bases, with 8 bases of the junction left unmatched.

This clonotype was observed a handful of times. J is TRBJ2-7 and V is TRBV11-2; D call uncertain. Per the germline V gene, CDR1 is SGHAT and CDR2 is FQNNGV. This CDR3 comprises 13 residues. Trimming cost V 4 bases and J 6 bases, with 13 bases left between them. The CDR3 protein is CASSSTHSAEQYF. The CDR3 nucleotides are TGTGCCAGCAGCTCAACACACTCCGCCGAGCAGTACTTC.

This sequence joins TRBV18 and TRBJ2-1; the match to TRBD2 covers 8 bases. CDR1 is KGHSH, CDR2 LQKENI, per germline. V shed 2 bases and J 1 base; nucleotides not matched to a gene: 1. The CDR3 is 15 residues long. Here the CDR3 DNA reads TGTGCCAGCTCACCAGCTAGCGGGTCCTACAATGAGCAGTTCTTC. Translation: CASSPASGSYNEQFF. Full variable domain (rest looked up from reference TRBV18 and TRBJ2-1): NAGVMQNPRHLVRRRGQEARLRCSPMKGHSHVYWYRQLPEEGLKFMVYLQKENIIDESGMPKERFSAEFPKEGPSILRIQQVVRGDSAAYFCASSPASGSYNEQFFGPGTRLTVL.

The CDR3 sequence is CASSSSGTSGTDTQYF. As DNA, the CDR3 is TGTGCCAGCAGCTCGTCCGGGACTAGCGGCACAGATACGCAGTATTTT. The rearrangement links TRBV11-3 to TRBJ2-3; 10 positions match TRBD2. The J segment lost 1 base and the V segment lost 4 bases, leaving 5 bases of the junction unmatched. The CDR3 has 16 residues. The germline V gene encodes CDR1 SGHNT and CDR2 YENEEA.

The V call is TRBV11-2, the J call TRBJ2-3; TRBD2 agrees at 7 bases. The V and J ends lost 2 bases and 2 bases, in that order; junction bases with no gene match: 4. The length of the CDR3 is 15 residues. The germline gives CDR1 SGHAT, CDR2 FQNNGV. CDR3: CASSLLRGITDTQYF. As DNA, the CDR3 is TGTGCCAGCAGCTTACTGCGGGGGATCACAGATACGCAGTATTTT.

V and J are TRBV7-9 and TRBJ1-1, with unresolved D. The germline V and J ends were trimmed by 2 bases and 3 bases, with 4 bases remaining between them. CDR1 is SEHNR and CDR2 is FQNEAQ in the germline V gene (reference sequence). CDR3 length equals 12 residues. As DNA, the CDR3 is TGTGCCAGCAGCTTATCAGACACTGAAGCTTTCTTT. Its protein is CASSLSDTEAFF.